The source of this TCR beta chain is a study of Graves' ophthalmopathy and Graves' hyperthyroidism. About the research overall: Untreated patients at initial diagnosis provided peripheral blood.

Findings and limits, study-wide: Most clonotypes expanded in thyroid above 0.001 frequency were present in blood too.

This clonotype was recorded a few times. Its target is unknown. Germline assignment: CDR1 SNHLY and CDR2 FYNNEI. Trimming cost V 8 bases and J 5 bases, with 15 bases left between them. CDR3 length: 13 amino acids. RNA transcripts were the source from which TCR beta CDR3 regions were amplified. In the first round, RT-PCR was carried out with HTBI primers, and a multiplex PCR formed the second round. Each CDR3 protein gets one entry after TCRdb re-called the multiplex PCR reads with MiXCR. Altogether hundreds of thousands of distinct CDR3 sequences are present, less than 20% being singletons, with the ten largest covering approximately 7%. Researchers classed hyperthyroidism as stable given no ophthalmopathy within 18 months of follow-up. PBMCs were density-gradient isolated from around 11 ml fresh blood.

The TCR originated in a woman in her late teens or twenties with stable Graves' hyperthyroidism. The chain couples TRBV2 to TRBJ2-5; D is possibly TRBD1 (5 bases). The sequenced sample consisted of peripheral blood. CDR3: CASVRREGETQYF. CDR3 sequence (DNA): TGTGCCAGCGTCCGCAGGGAAGGGGAGACCCAGTACTTC.